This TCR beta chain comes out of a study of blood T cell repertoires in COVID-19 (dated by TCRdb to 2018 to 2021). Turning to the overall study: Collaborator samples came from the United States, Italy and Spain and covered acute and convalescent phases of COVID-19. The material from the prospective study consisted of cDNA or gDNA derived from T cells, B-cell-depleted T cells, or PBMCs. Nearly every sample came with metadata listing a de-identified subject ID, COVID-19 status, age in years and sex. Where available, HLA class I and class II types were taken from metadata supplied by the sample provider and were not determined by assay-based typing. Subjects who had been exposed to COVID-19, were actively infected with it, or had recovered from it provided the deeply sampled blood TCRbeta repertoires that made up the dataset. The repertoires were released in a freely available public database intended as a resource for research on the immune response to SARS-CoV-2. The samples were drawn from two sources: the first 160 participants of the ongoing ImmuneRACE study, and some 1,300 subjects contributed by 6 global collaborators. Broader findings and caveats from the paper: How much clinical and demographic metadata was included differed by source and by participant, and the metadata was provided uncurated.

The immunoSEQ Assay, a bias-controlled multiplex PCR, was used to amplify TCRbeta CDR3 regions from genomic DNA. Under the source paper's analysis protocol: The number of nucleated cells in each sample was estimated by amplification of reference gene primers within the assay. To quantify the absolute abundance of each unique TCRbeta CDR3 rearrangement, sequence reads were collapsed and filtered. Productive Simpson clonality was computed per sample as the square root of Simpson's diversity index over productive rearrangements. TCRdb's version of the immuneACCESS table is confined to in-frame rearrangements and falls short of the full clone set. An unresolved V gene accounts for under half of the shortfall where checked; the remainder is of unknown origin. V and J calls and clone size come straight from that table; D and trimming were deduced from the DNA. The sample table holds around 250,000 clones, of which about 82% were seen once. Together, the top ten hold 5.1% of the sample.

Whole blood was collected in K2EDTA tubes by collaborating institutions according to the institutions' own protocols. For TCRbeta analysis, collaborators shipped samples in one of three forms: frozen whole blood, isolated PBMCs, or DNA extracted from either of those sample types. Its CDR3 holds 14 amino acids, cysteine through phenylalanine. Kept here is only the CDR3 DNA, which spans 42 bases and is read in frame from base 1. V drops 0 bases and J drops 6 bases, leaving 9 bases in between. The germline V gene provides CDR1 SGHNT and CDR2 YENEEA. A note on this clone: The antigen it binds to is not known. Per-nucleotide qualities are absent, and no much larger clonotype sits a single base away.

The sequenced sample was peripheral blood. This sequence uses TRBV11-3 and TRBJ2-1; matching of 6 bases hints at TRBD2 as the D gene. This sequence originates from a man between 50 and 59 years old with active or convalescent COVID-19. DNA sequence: TGTGCCAGCAGCTTAGAGGGAGGACTCAATGAGCAGTTCTTC. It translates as CASSLEGGLNEQFF. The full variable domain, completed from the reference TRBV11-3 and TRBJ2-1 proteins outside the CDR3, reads EAGVVQSPRYKIIEKKQPVAFWCNPISGHNTLYWYLQNLGQGPELLIRYENEEAVDDSQLPKDRFSAERLKGVDSTLKIQPAELGDSAVYLCASSLEGGLNEQFFGPGTRLTVL.